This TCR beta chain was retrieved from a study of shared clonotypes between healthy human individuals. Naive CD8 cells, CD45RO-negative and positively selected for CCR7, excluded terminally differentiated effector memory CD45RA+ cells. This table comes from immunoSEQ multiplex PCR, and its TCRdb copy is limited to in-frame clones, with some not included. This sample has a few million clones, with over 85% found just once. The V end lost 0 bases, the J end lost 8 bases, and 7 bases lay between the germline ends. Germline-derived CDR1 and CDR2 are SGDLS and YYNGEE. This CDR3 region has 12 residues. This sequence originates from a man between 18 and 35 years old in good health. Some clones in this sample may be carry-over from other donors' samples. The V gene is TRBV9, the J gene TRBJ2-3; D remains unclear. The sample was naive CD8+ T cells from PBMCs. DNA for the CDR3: TGTGCCAGCAGCGTAGGATTGGGTACGCAGTATTTT. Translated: CASSVGLGTQYF.